This T cell receptor (beta chain) was sequenced in a study of shared clonotypes between healthy human individuals. Turning to the study itself: Those who served as donors were a couple of women and three men between the ages of 18 and 49. Study-wide findings and caveats: Apart from blood, nothing was sampled; tissue repertoires likely differ.

Profiling relied on immunoSEQ multiplex PCR, and the TCRdb table lists in-frame clones only, not all of them. The data contain about 520,000 clones, approximately 78% of them singletons. Unsorted samples, those not sorted, used some 90 million PBMCs for genomic DNA. The CDR3 spans 17 residues. The germline V gene encodes CDR1 SGHNT and CDR2 YYREEE (reference sequence). V was clipped by 0 bases and J by 3 bases; unmatched bases: 10. Note on this clone: The antigen is not known.

This chain connects TRBV5-4 to TRBJ2-3; TRBD1 aligns across 7 bases. Sequencing used PBMCs. This clonotype was obtained from a woman between 35 and 50 years old in good health. Some clones in this sample may be carry-over from other donors' samples. CDR3 protein: CASSLGAGGVLTDTQYF. The CDR3 coding sequence is TGTGCCAGCAGCTTGGGGGCAGGGGGAGTTCTGACAGATACGCAGTATTTT.